This T cell receptor beta chain came from a study of blood T cell repertoires in COVID-19. This clone showed up just once. Trimming took off 2 bases at V and 11 bases at J, with 13 bases between the two ends. This CDR3 has 12 amino acids. Germline CDR1 is SGHDT and CDR2 is YYEEEE. Clones were sequenced by immunoSEQ multiplex PCR, and TCRdb holds only the in-frame ones, with some missing. The sample contains approximately 250,000 clones, roughly 86% of which appear only once. The chain is built from TRBV5-6 and TRBJ1-1; D is possibly TRBD1 (6 bases). The source is a man aged 50 to 60 with acute or convalescent COVID-19. What was sequenced was peripheral blood. The CDR3 DNA sequence: TGTGCCAGCAGCTTTGGGGCTACAGGGGCTTTCTTT. Encoded protein: CASSFGATGAFF.